These 13 T cell receptor beta chains came from one sample sequenced in a study of blood T cell repertoires in COVID-19. Profiled with immunoSEQ multiplex PCR; TCRdb holds only in-frame clones, not every one. Of a few hundred thousand clones in the sample, roughly 88% are singletons; the top ten hold 3%. Source material: peripheral blood. These receptors all stem from a woman in her thirties with active or convalescent COVID-19.

This chain connects TRBV7-2 to TRBJ2-1, with 11 bases that match TRBD2. This CDR3 has 15 residues. The J segment lost 7 bases and the V segment lost 3 bases, leaving 5 bases of the junction unmatched. CDR1 SGHTA and CDR2 FQGNSA come from the germline V gene. The CDR3 DNA reads TGTGCCAGCAGCTTTAGCGGGGGGGCCGAAAATGAGCAGTTCTTC. It translates to CASSFSGGAENEQFF. Full variable domain (outside the CDR3, taken from reference TRBV7-2 and TRBJ2-1): GAGVSQSPSNKVTEKGKDVELRCDPISGHTALYWYRQSLGQGLEFLIYFQGNSAPDKSGLPSDRFSAERTGGSVSTLTIQRTQQEDSAVYLCASSFSGGAENEQFFGPGTRLTVL.

The chain recombines TRBV7-8 with TRBJ2-3, with 12 bases identical to TRBD2. The CDR3 spans 16 residues. Germline V gene sequence: CDR1 SGHVS, CDR2 FQNEAQ. The J segment lost 0 bases and the V segment lost 5 bases, leaving 3 bases of the junction unmatched. CDR3 region: CASSPSGGVSTDTQYF. The CDR3 coding sequence is TGTGCCAGCAGCCCTAGCGGGGGGGTCAGCACAGATACGCAGTATTTT.

V usage is TRBV6-4 and J usage is TRBJ1-6; D possibly corresponds to TRBD1 (6 bases). V dropped 8 bases and J dropped 0 bases, with 14 bases sitting between them. Germline lookup yields CDR1 MRHNA and CDR2 SNTAGT. The CDR3 has 16 residues. The CDR3 sequence: CASRDTGYSYNSPLHF. The CDR3 DNA is TGTGCCAGCCGGGACACAGGTTACTCCTATAATTCACCCCTCCACTTT.

The J gene is TRBJ1-6, the V gene TRBV5-1; 8 positions agree with TRBD1. Per germline, CDR1 SGHRS and CDR2 YFSETQ. This CDR3 contains 19 residues. With 1 base clipped from V and 5 bases from J, the junction kept 14 bases outside the gene matches. In nucleotides, the CDR3 is TGCGCCAGCAGCTTGTGGGGAAAGCTCGGGACAGGCAATAATTCACCCCTCCACTTT. The encoded protein is CASSLWGKLGTGNNSPLHF.

The chain uses TRBV18 and TRBJ1-2; TRBD1 agrees at 8 bases. Germline assignment: CDR1 KGHSH and CDR2 LQKENI. Unmatched junction bases numbered 7, after V lost 3 bases and J lost 4 bases. The CDR3 consists of 15 residues. CDR3 loop: CASSPTGQEFYGYTF. In DNA, the CDR3 is TGTGCCAGCTCACCGACGGGACAGGAATTCTATGGCTACACCTTC.

This chain joins TRBV7-8 and TRBJ2-7; D is perhaps TRBD2 (5 bases). V lost 5 bases, J lost 7 bases, and 12 bases lay in between. This CDR3 has 12 residues. CDR1 is SGHVS and CDR2 is FQNEAQ in the germline V gene. In DNA form, the CDR3 reads TGTGCCAGCAGCCCGAGCTCGGGGGAGCAGTACTTC. The encoded protein is CASSPSSGEQYF. The entire variable domain, with the rest obtained from reference TRBV7-8 and TRBJ2-7, is as follows: GAGVSQSPRYKVAKRGQDVALRCDPISGHVSLFWYQQALGQGPEFLTYFQNEAQLDKSGLPSDRFFAERPEGSVSTLKIQRTQQEDSAVYLCASSPSSGEQYFGPGTRLTVT.

The chain couples TRBV12-3 or TRBV12-4 to TRBJ2-5, with D hard to call. The CDR3 extends over 10 amino acids. V lost 5 bases and J 4 bases, leaving 2 bases between the germline ends. This CDR3 reads CASSRETQYF. CDR3 DNA: TGTGCCAGCAGTCGAGAGACCCAGTACTTC.

The chain couples TRBV7-2 to TRBJ2-7; D ambiguous. Germline V lookup: CDR1 SGHTA, CDR2 FQGNSA. Trimming cost V 5 bases and J 2 bases, with 10 bases left between them. This CDR3 contains 13 residues. The CDR3: CASSRGAAYEQYF. Written as DNA, the CDR3 is TGTGCCAGCAGCCGAGGTGCCGCCTACGAGCAGTACTTC. Combining the CDR3 with reference TRBV7-2 and TRBJ2-7 gives the whole variable domain GAGVSQSPSNKVTEKGKDVELRCDPISGHTALYWYRQSLGQGLEFLIYFQGNSAPDKSGLPSDRFSAERTGGSVSTLTIQRTQQEDSAVYLCASSRGAAYEQYFGPGTRLTVT.

V usage is TRBV6-2 or TRBV6-3 and J usage is TRBJ2-7; possibly TRBD2 for D (6 bases). Trimming shortened V by 2 bases and J by 4 bases, and 12 bases separated the two germline ends. CDR1 MNHEY and CDR2 SVGEGT come from the germline V gene. The CDR3 consists of 14 residues. CDR3 residues: CASSYGAGRYEQYF. As DNA, the CDR3 is TGTGCCAGCAGTTACGGGGCGGGGCGGTACGAGCAGTACTTC.

The chain has TRBV3-1 (or the pseudogene TRBV3-2) and TRBJ2-7; maybe TRBD2 (5 bases). The CDR3 runs to 13 residues. CDR1 is LGHDT, CDR2 YNNKEL, per germline (reference sequence). V lost 0 bases and J 5 bases, leaving 8 bases between the germline ends. The CDR3 nucleotides are TGTGCCAGCAGCCAAGATCGGGGAAACGAGCAGTACTTC. This gives the protein CASSQDRGNEQYF.

The V call is TRBV12-3 or TRBV12-4, the J call TRBJ1-1, with TRBD1 as a possible D gene (6 bases). This CDR3 has 13 residues. V gave up 2 bases and J gave up 10 bases, with 14 bases separating them. DNA for the CDR3: TGTGCCAGCAGTTTACAAGGGGGGGGTGGAGCTTTCTTT. This encodes CASSLQGGGGAFF.

In DNA, the CDR3 is TGTGCCAGCGGAGAGGTGACTACTGGAAACACCATATATTTT. Protein: CASGEVTTGNTIYF. The chain couples TRBV6-5 to TRBJ1-3, with no clear D. V lost 8 bases and J 2 bases, leaving 13 bases between the germline ends. Germline V gene sequence: CDR1 MNHEY, CDR2 SVGAGI. There are 14 residues in the CDR3.

J is TRBJ1-2 and V is TRBV6-2 or TRBV6-3, with TRBD1 as a possible D gene (6 bases). Trimming pared 6 bases from V and 1 base from J, leaving 21 bases between. Per the germline V gene, CDR1 is MNHEY and CDR2 is SVGEGT. There are 17 residues in the CDR3. The CDR3 reads CASSSSSGTRLNYGYTF. The CDR3 DNA reads as TGTGCCAGCAGCTCTTCAAGCGGGACAAGGCTTAACTATGGCTACACCTTC.